Listed here are 27 T cell receptor beta chains from one sample, sequenced in a study of cytomegalovirus exposure and HLA in healthy donors. Primers: 60 Vbeta forward and 13 Jbeta reverse. Assay: immunoSEQ multiplex PCR; the TCRdb copy retains only in-frame clones and omits some. The sample yields about 99,000 clones, under 80% seen once. The sequenced material came from PBMCs. The receptors here all came from a young woman in good health and CMV-seropositive.

The V and J genes are TRBV5-6 and TRBJ2-7; possible D gene TRBD2, 6 bases. The CDR3 spans 19 residues. From germline, CDR1 is SGHDT and CDR2 YYEEEE. The V end lost 4 bases, the J end lost 2 bases, and 28 bases lay between the germline ends. Here the CDR3 DNA reads TGTGCCAGCAGCACGGATGGCGGGGCTTGGAGGGGTTCTCCCTACGAGCAGTACTTC. As protein: CASSTDGGAWRGSPYEQYF.

V is TRBV29-1 and J is TRBJ2-3; 9 bases are a match to TRBD2. In germline, CDR1 is SQVTM, CDR2 ANQGSEA. CDR3 size: 15 residues. Trimming took 1 base from V and 1 from J; bases not matched to a gene: 3. The CDR3 loop reads CSVEGVAGGTDTQYF. The CDR3 coding sequence is TGCAGCGTTGAAGGGGTAGCGGGGGGCACAGATACGCAGTATTTT.

J is TRBJ2-1 and V is TRBV27, with D perhaps TRBD1 (5 bases). The CDR3 spans 11 residues. Germline values: CDR1 MNHEY, CDR2 SMNVEV (reference sequence). Trimming left V 4 bases short and J 14 bases short, with 12 bases between. CDR3 in DNA: TGTGCCAGCAGTTCCTTGACACAGGAGTTCTTC. As protein: CASSSLTQEFF.

The V gene is TRBV23-1, the J gene TRBJ1-2, with a tentative D call TRBD1 (6 bases). TRBV23-1 is marked as an open reading frame, function uncertain. The CDR3 is made up of 15 amino acids. V was cut by 2 bases and J by 2 bases, with 12 bases left in between. In DNA, the CDR3 is TGCGCCAGCAGTCAAAAGAGGACAGACAACTATGGCTACACCTTC. Its translation is CASSQKRTDNYGYTF.

The chain combines TRBV11-3 with TRBJ2-1; 9 bases fit TRBD2. The CDR3 sequence is 14 residues long. CDR1 is SGHNT and CDR2 is YENEEA in the germline V gene. After removal of 5 bases from V and 2 bases from J, the junction contained 1 base not matched to a gene. CDR3 nucleotides: TGTGCCAGCAGCCCTAGCGGGGCCTACAATGAGCAGTTCTTC. This sequence encodes CASSPSGAYNEQFF.

The rearrangement links TRBV7-6 to TRBJ1-4, with 7 bases matching TRBD1. From germline, CDR1 is SGHVS and CDR2 FNYEAQ. The CDR3 is made up of 16 amino acids. The ends lost 5 bases at V and 4 bases at J; junction bases unmatched: 10. The CDR3, as DNA: TGTGCCAGCAGCGAAGAGCCGGGACAGCTTAATGAAAAACTGTTTTTT. Translated: CASSEEPGQLNEKLFF.

The chain couples TRBV7-2 to TRBJ2-6; D is possibly TRBD2 (5 bases). This CDR3 region has 16 residues. Trimming stripped 1 base from V and 0 bases from J, with 7 bases between. The germline V gene has CDR1 SGHTA and CDR2 FQGNSA. The CDR3 region is CASSLGGSSGANVLTF. Written as DNA, the CDR3 is TGTGCCAGCAGCTTAGGAGGGAGCTCTGGGGCCAACGTCCTGACTTTC.

A single count supports this clone. This chain uses TRBV2 with TRBJ1-4; 7 bases are shared with TRBD1. Trimming took 5 bases from V and 7 from J; bases not matched to a gene: 7. Germline values: CDR1 SNHLY, CDR2 FYNNEI. The CDR3 loop spans 14 amino acids. The CDR3 DNA follows: TGTGCCAGCAGTCACCGACAGGGAGGTGAAAAACTGTTTTTT. It codes for CASSHRQGGEKLFF. Full variable domain (outside the CDR3, taken from reference TRBV2 and TRBJ1-4): EPEVTQTPSHQVTQMGQEVILRCVPISNHLYFYWYRQILGQKVEFLVSFYNNEISEKSEIFDDQFSVERPDGSNFTLKIRSTKLEDSAMYFCASSHRQGGEKLFFGSGTQLSVL.

The CDR3 region has the DNA TGTGCCAGCAGCTTCGGACTAGTTTACCAAGAGACCCAGTACTTC. This gives the protein CASSFGLVYQETQYF. The chain combines TRBV7-2 with TRBJ2-5, with 7 nucleotides matching TRBD2. The CDR3 totals 15 residues. Germline assignment: CDR1 SGHTA and CDR2 FQGNSA. V lost 3 bases and J lost 0; bases outside the gene matches: 4.

The CDR3 loop reads CASSPDRVDTEAFF. The CDR3 DNA sequence: TGCGCCAGCAGCCCAGACAGGGTTGACACTGAAGCTTTCTTT. J is TRBJ1-1 and V is TRBV4-1; 7 nucleotides align to TRBD1. Trimming cost V 4 bases and J 3 bases; bases outside gene matches: 5. Germline V gene data show CDR1 as MGHRA and CDR2 as YSYEKL. This CDR3 is built from 14 residues.

This clone was recorded a few times. The rearrangement links TRBV5-6 to TRBJ1-1, with D perhaps matching TRBD1 (5 bases). This CDR3 is built from 14 residues. V lost 0 bases and J lost 4, with 10 bases in between. The germline gives CDR1 SGHDT, CDR2 YYEEEE. The CDR3 loop is CASSLAGVGTEAFF. CDR3 nucleotides: TGTGCCAGCAGCTTGGCGGGGGTTGGCACTGAAGCTTTCTTT.

This clone was detected only once. The rearrangement uses TRBV4-3 and TRBJ2-1, with 7 bases lining up with TRBD2. The CDR3 contains 15 residues. V was clipped by 0 bases and J by 6 bases; unmatched bases: 5. Germline CDR1 LGHNA, CDR2 YSLEER. DNA for the CDR3: TGCGCCAGCAGCCAAGAAGGTGGGAGGGCCAATGAGCAGTTCTTC. Amino acids: CASSQEGGRANEQFF.

The V gene is TRBV5-4, the J gene TRBJ2-1; 7 positions agree with TRBD2. After removal of 3 bases from V and 8 bases from J, the junction contained 8 bases not matched to a gene. In germline, CDR1 is SGHNT, CDR2 YYREEE (reference sequence). There are 14 residues in the CDR3. CDR3: CASSSRVREDEQFF. DNA of the CDR3: TGTGCCAGCAGCTCCAGGGTTCGGGAGGATGAGCAGTTCTTC.

The chain is built from TRBV7-2 and TRBJ2-4; D is ambiguous. CDR1 SGHTA and CDR2 FQGNSA come from the germline V gene. The CDR3 sequence is 14 residues long. The V end was cut by 0 bases, the J end by 6 bases, with 9 bases between. Here the CDR3 DNA reads TGTGCCAGCAGCTTAGCTCTAAGCCCAAACATTCAGTACTTC. This sequence encodes CASSLALSPNIQYF.

This chain joins TRBV27 and TRBJ1-6; D is unclear. CDR1 is MNHEY, CDR2 SMNVEV, per germline (reference sequence). CDR3 length equals 17 residues. The ends were cut back, 3 bases at V and 1 base at J, with 13 bases in the middle. Here the CDR3 DNA reads TGTGCCAGCAGTTTCCTCGGGGAAGGGTCCTATAATTCACCCCTCCACTTT. Its protein product is CASSFLGEGSYNSPLHF.

This clone appeared a few times. The gene calls are TRBV28 and TRBJ2-2; TRBD2 might be the D (7 bases). The germline CDR1 and CDR2 sequences are MDHEN and SYDVKM. Trimming stripped 7 bases from V and 6 bases from J, with 21 bases between. This CDR3 is 16 amino acids long. The CDR3 protein is CASNGEGGADAGELFF. CDR3 in DNA: TGTGCCAGCAATGGGGAGGGGGGGGCGGATGCCGGGGAGCTGTTTTTT. The entire variable domain, with the rest obtained from reference TRBV28 and TRBJ2-2, is as follows: DVKVTQSSRYLVKRTGEKVFLECVQDMDHENMFWYRQDPGLGLRLIYFSYDVKMKEKGDIPEGYSVSREKKERFSLILESASTNQTSMYLCASNGEGGADAGELFFGEGSRLTVL.

V gene TRBV19 combines with J gene TRBJ1-2; D remains unclear. The length of the CDR3 is 10 residues. CDR1 and CDR2 (germline): LNHDA, SQIVND (reference sequence). Trimming pared 8 bases from V and 5 bases from J, leaving 6 bases between. The CDR3 reads CASGTYGYTF. DNA of the CDR3: TGTGCCAGTGGCACGTATGGCTACACCTTC.

The sample holds a few counts of this clone. The chain couples TRBV14 to TRBJ2-7, with 14 positions matching TRBD2. The germline CDR1 and CDR2 sequences are SGHDN and FVKESK. Trimming removed 3 bases from V and 6 bases from J; junction bases left unmatched: 10. This CDR3 contains 17 residues. CDR3 loop: CASSQPRLAGGSGEQYF. As DNA, the CDR3 is TGTGCCAGCAGCCAGCCCCGACTAGCGGGAGGGAGTGGCGAGCAGTACTTC.

This chain uses TRBV19 with TRBJ2-1, with D unclear. The CDR3 is made up of 14 amino acids. Germline CDR1 reads LNHDA; CDR2 reads SQIVND (reference sequence). V was cut by 4 bases and J by 4 bases, with 11 bases left in between. The chain's CDR3 is CASSTSNRYNEQFF. CDR3 bases: TGTGCCAGTAGTACGTCTAACAGATACAATGAGCAGTTCTTC.

This clone showed up just a few times. The V gene is TRBV27, the J gene TRBJ1-2; 8 bases are shared with TRBD1. This CDR3 region has 15 residues. The V and J ends lost 3 bases and 5 bases, in that order; junction bases with no gene match: 8. Germline assignment: CDR1 MNHEY and CDR2 SMNVEV (reference sequence). DNA for the CDR3: TGTGCCAGCAGTTTTGGACAGGGTTCCGTGTATGGCTACACCTTC. It encodes CASSFGQGSVYGYTF.

The genes are TRBV27 and TRBJ1-5, with D possibly matching TRBD1 (6 bases). The CDR3 is 14 amino acids. The germline V gene encodes CDR1 MNHEY and CDR2 SMNVEV (reference sequence). V lost 7 bases and J lost 1, with 11 bases in between. In DNA, the CDR3 is TGTGCCAGCAAAGGGGACATCAGCAATCAGCCCCAGCATTTT. Translated: CASKGDISNQPQHF.

The rearrangement links TRBV7-2 to TRBJ2-7, with unresolved D. This CDR3 contains 13 residues. V dropped 5 bases and J dropped 4 bases, with 12 bases sitting between them. Germline values: CDR1 SGHTA, CDR2 FQGNSA. CDR3 sequence: CASSNAVKYEQYF. The CDR3 DNA reads as TGTGCCAGCAGCAATGCAGTAAAGTACGAGCAGTACTTC.

The chain is built from TRBV10-1 and TRBJ1-1; tentatively, D is TRBD1 (5 bases). The germline gives CDR1 WNHNN, CDR2 SYGVQD (reference sequence). The length of the CDR3 is 16 residues. The V end was cut by 4 bases, the J end by 4 bases, with 19 bases between. CDR3 protein: CASSGTQTGGRTEAFF. The CDR3 region has the DNA TGCGCCAGCAGTGGCACCCAAACAGGTGGGCGCACTGAAGCTTTCTTT.

The rearrangement links TRBV7-3 to TRBJ2-2; 8 positions match TRBD2. Germline V gives CDR1 SGHTA, CDR2 FQGTGA. The V segment lost 4 bases and the J segment 0 bases; nucleotides outside the gene matches: 4. The CDR3 loop spans 16 amino acids. CDR3: CASSSGAGANTGELFF. In DNA, the CDR3 is TGTGCCAGCAGCTCGGGAGCGGGGGCGAACACCGGGGAGCTGTTTTTT.

The chain is built from TRBV5-6 and TRBJ1-5, with no clear D. CDR1 is SGHDT, CDR2 YYEEEE, per germline. This CDR3 contains 13 residues. With 0 bases removed from V and 6 bases from J, the gap between germline ends came to 7 bases. The CDR3 DNA is TGTGCCAGCAGCTTGGAACGGGGTCAGCCCCAGCATTTT. Its protein is CASSLERGQPQHF.

This chain connects TRBV11-2 to TRBJ1-2; D is uncertain. The CDR3 has 12 amino acids. In germline, CDR1 is SGHAT, CDR2 FQNNGV. Trimming cost V 5 bases and J 2 bases, with 6 bases left between them. The CDR3 bases are TGTGCCAGCAGCCTCGTAAACTATGGCTACACCTTC. Translated, it gives CASSLVNYGYTF.

The chain joins TRBV28 to TRBJ1-5; maybe TRBD1 (5 bases). CDR3 size: 16 residues. CDR1 is MDHEN and CDR2 is SYDVKM in the germline V gene. Trimming cost V 2 bases and J 6 bases, with 17 bases left between them. The CDR3 protein is CASSLSILMGGQPQHF. The CDR3 DNA reads TGTGCCAGCAGTTTAAGTATTTTGATGGGGGGTCAGCCCCAGCATTTT.